This T cell receptor (beta chain) was retrieved from a study of CD8 T cells in Susac syndrome. Germline CDR1 and CDR2: LGHNT and FRNRAP. The CDR3 contains 13 residues. Trimming cost V 11 bases and J 0 bases, with 13 bases left between them. The authors sequenced TCR beta from blood CD8+ and CD4+ T cells. The multiple sclerosis control group consisted of treatment-naive patients whose relapsing-remitting disease, which was either stable or active, fulfilled revised McDonald criteria. Negative isolation yielded the CD8+ and CD4+ T cells, while FACS enriched the TEMRA cells. Random hexamers were used to reverse transcribe 0.5 to 1 ug of RNA. The amplification used immunoSEQ multiplex PCR on TCR beta CDR3; it spanned 54 Vbeta and 13 Jbeta. TCRdb re-called the immunoSEQ multiplex PCR reads with MiXCR, one entry per CDR3 protein. Among about 140,000 distinct CDR3 sequences, around 95% were seen once, and the ten largest hold around 0.11%.

The material sequenced was CD4+ T cells from PBMCs. The gene calls are TRBV12-5 and TRBJ1-1, with a tentative D call TRBD1 (5 bases). The TCR sequence derives from a human donor with multiple sclerosis. CDR3 amino acids: CASSGAMNTEAFF. For the CDR3, the DNA is TGTGCTTCTTCCGGGGCCATGAACACTGAAGCTTTCTTT.